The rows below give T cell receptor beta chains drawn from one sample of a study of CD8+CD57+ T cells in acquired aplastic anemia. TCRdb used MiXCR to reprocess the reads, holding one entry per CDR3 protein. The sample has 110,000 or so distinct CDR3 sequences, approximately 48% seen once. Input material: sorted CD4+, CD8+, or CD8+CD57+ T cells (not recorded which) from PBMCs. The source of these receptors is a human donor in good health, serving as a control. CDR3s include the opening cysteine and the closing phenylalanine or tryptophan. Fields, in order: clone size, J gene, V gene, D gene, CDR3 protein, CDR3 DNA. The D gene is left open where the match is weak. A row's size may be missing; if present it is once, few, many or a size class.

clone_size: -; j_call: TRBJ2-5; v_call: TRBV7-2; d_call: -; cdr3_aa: CASSPATGETQYF; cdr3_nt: TGCGCCAGCAGCCCGGCGACGGGGGAGACCCAGTATTTC
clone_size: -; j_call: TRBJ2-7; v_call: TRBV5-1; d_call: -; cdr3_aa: CASSSPGASYEQYF; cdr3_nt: TGCGCCAGCAGCTCCCCAGGGGCGAGTTACGAGCAGTACTTC
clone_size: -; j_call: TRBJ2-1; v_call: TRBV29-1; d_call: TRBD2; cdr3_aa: CSVDVAGAYNEQFF; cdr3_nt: TGCAGCGTTGACGTAGCGGGAGCCTACAATGAGCAGTTCTTC
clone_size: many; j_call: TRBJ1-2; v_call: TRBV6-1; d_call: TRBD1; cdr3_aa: CASTTGTGGYGYTF; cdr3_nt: TGTGCCAGCACTACCGGGACAGGGGGCTATGGCTACACCTTC
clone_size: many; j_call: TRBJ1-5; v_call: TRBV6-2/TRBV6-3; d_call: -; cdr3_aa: CASSYSGGTQPQHF; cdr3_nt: TGTGCCAGCAGTTACTCCGGGGGGACTCAGCCCCAGCATTTT
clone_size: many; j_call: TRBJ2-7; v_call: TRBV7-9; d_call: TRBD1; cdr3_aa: CASRAGTGGYEQYF; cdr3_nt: TGTGCCAGCAGGGCCGGGACAGGGGGCTACGAGCAGTACTTC
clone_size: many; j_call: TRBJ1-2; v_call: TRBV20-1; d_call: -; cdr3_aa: CSASPAGGDGYTF; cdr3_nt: TGCAGTGCTAGCCCAGCAGGTGGAGATGGCTACACCTTC
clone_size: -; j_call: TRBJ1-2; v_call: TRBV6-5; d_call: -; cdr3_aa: CASSFGQGPLYGHTF; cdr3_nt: TGCGCCAGCAGTTTCGGGCAGGGGCCGTTATATGGCCACACCTTC
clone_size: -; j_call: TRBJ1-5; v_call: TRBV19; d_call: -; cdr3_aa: CASSIAGASNQPQHF; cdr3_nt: TGTGCCAGTAGTATTGCTGGGGCTAGCAATCAGCCCCAGCATTTT
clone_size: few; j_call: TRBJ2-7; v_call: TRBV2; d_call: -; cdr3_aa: CASTGTPREQYF; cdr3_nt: TGTGCCAGCACCGGGACACCGAGAGAGCAGTACTTC
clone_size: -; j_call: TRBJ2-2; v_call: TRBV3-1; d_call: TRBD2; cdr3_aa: CASSQASGGYYTGELFF; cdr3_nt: TGTGCCAGCAGCCAAGCTAGCGGGGGTTACTACACCGGGGAGCTGTTTTTT
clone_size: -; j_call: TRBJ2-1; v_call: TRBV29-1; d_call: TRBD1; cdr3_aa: CSVARGHNEQFF; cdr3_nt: TGCAGCGTGGCCAGGGGGCACAATGAGCAGTTCTTC
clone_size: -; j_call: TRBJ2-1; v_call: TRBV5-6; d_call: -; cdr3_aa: CASSLLLGGEQFF; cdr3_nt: TGTGCCAGCAGCTTGTTACTCGGGGGTGAGCAGTTCTTC
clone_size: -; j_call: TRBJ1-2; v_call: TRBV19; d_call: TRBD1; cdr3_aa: CASRWTGGESYTF; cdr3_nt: TGTGCCAGTAGATGGACAGGGGGCGAGAGCTACACCTTC
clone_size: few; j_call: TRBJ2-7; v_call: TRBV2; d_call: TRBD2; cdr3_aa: CASTRLAGDDEQYF; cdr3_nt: TGTGCCAGCACCAGACTAGCGGGGGATGACGAGCAGTACTTC
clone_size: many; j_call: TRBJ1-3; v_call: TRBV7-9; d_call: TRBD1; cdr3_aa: CASSPRGRIGNTIYF; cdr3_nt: TGTGCCAGCAGCCCCAGGGGGCGGATAGGAAACACCATATATTTT
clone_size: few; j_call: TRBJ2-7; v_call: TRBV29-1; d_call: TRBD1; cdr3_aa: CSVEGQGVYEQYF; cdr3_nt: TGCAGCGTCGAAGGACAGGGGGTCTACGAGCAGTACTTC
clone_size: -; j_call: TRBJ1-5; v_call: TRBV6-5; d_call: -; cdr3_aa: CASSYRGFNQPQHF; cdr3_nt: TGTGCCAGCAGTTATAGGGGTTTCAATCAGCCCCAGCATTTT
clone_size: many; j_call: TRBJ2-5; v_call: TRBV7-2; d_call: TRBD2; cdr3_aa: CASSLWGGVETQYF; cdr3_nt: TGTGCCAGCAGCTTATGGGGAGGGGTAGAGACCCAGTACTTC
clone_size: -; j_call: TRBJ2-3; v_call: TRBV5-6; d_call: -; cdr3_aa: CASSLLPATDTQYF; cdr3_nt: TGTGCCAGCAGCTTGTTACCGGCAACAGATACGCAGTATTTT
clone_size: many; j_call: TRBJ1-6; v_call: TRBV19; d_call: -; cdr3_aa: CASSISPNSPLHF; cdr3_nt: TGTGCCAGTAGTATTTCCCCTAATTCACCCCTCCACTTT
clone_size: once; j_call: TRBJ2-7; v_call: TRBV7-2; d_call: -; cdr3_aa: CASTPRPYEQYF; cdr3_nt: TGTGCCAGCACCCCGCGGCCCTACGAGCAGTACTTC
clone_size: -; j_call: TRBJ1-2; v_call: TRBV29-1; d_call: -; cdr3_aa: CSVEDWGYYGYTF; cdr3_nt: TGCAGCGTTGAAGATTGGGGTTATTATGGCTACACCTTC
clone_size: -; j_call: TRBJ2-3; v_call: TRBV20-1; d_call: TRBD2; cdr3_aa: CSARASGGADTQYF; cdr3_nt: TGCAGTGCTAGAGCTAGCGGGGGGGCAGATACGCAGTATTTT
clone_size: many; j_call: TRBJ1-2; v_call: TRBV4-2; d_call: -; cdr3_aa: CASSHLSDYGYTF; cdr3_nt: TGTGCCAGCAGCCATCTTAGCGACTATGGCTACACCTTC
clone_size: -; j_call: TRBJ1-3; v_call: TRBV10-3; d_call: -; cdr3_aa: CAIRQGENTIYF; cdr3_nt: TGTGCCATCAGGCAGGGAGAAAACACCATATATTTT
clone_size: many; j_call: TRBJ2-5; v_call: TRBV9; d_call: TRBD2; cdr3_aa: CASSSAGTSKETQYF; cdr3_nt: TGTGCCAGCAGCTCGGCCGGGACTAGCAAAGAGACCCAGTACTTC
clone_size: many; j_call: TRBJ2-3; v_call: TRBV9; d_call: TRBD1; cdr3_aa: CASSEGTGESDTQYF; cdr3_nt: TGTGCCAGCAGCGAGGGGACAGGGGAATCAGATACGCAGTATTTT
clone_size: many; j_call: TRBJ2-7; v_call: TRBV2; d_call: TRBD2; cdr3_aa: CASSTSGDYYEQYF; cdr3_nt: TGTGCCAGCAGCACTAGCGGGGACTACTACGAGCAGTACTTC
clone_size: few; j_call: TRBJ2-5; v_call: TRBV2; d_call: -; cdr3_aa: CASTWEQVGQTQYF; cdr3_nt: TGTGCCAGCACCTGGGAACAGGTCGGGCAGACCCAGTACTTC
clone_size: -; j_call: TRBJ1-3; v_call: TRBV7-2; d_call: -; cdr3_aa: CASTPALSGNTIYF; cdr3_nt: TGTGCCAGCACCCCGGCCCTCTCTGGAAACACCATATATTTT